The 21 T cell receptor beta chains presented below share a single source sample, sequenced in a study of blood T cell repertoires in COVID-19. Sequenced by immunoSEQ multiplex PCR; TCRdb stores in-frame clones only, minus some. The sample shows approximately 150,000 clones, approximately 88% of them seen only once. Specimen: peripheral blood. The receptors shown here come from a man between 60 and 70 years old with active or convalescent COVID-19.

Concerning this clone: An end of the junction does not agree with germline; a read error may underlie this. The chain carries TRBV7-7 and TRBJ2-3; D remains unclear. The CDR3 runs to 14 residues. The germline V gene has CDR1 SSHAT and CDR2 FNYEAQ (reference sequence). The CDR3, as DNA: TGTGCTAGCAGCCAATCCGGGTTGGCAGATACGCAGTATTTT. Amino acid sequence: CASSQSGLADTQYF.

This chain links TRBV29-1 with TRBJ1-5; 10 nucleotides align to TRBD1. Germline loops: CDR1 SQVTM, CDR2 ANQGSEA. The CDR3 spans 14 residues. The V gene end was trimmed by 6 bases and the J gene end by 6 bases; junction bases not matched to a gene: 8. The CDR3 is CSVSSGTGVQPQHF. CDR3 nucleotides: TGCAGCGTCTCCTCCGGGACAGGGGTTCAGCCCCAGCATTTT.

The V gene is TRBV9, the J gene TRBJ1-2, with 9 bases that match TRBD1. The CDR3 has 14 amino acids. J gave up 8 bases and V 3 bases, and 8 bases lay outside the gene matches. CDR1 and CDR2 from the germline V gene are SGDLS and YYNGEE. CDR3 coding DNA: TGTGCCAGCAGCGAAAGGGGACAGGGCGCGGGCTACACCTTC. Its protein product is CASSERGQGAGYTF. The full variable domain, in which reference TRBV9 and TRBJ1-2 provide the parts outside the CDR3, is DSGVTQTPKHLITATGQRVTLRCSPRSGDLSVYWYQQSLDQGLQFLIQYYNGEERAKGNILERFSAQQFPDLHSELNLSSLELGDSALYFCASSERGQGAGYTFGSGTRLTVV.

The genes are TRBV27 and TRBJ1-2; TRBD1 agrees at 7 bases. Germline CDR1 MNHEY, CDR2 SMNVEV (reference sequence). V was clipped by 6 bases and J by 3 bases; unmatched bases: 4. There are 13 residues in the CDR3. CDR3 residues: CASSLGGDYGYTF. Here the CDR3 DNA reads TGTGCCAGCAGCTTAGGGGGCGACTATGGCTACACCTTC.

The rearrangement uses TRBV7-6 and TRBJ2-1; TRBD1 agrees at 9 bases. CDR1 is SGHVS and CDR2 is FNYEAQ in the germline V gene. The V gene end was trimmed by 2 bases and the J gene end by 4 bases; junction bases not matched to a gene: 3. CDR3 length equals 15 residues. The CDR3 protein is CASSLRDRAYNEQFF. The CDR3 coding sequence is TGTGCCAGCAGCTTAAGGGACAGGGCTTACAATGAGCAGTTCTTC.

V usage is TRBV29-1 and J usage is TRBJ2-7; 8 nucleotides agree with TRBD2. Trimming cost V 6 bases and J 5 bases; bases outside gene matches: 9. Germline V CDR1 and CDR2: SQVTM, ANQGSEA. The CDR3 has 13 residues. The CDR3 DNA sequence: TGCAGCGTGAGCGGGAGAGTAATCAACGAGCAGTACTTC. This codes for CSVSGRVINEQYF.

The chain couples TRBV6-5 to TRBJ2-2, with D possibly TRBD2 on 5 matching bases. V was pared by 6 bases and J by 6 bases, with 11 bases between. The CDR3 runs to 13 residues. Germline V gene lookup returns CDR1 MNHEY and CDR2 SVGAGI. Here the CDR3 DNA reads TGTGCCAGCAGGAGGGCAGGCCCCGGGGAGCTGTTTTTT. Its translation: CASRRAGPGELFF.

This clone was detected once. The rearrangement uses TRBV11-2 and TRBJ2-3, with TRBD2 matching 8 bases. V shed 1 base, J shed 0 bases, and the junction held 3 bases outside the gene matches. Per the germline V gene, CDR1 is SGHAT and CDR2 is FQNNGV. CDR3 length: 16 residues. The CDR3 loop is CASSLVTSGSTDTQYF. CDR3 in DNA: TGTGCCAGCAGCTTAGTCACTAGCGGAAGCACAGATACGCAGTATTTT.

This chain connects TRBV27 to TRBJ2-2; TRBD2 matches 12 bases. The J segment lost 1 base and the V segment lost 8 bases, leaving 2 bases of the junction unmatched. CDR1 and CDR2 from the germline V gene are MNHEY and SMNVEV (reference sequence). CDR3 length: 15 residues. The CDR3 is CASRTSGMNTGELFF. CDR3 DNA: TGTGCCAGCCGGACTAGCGGGATGAACACCGGGGAGCTGTTTTTT.

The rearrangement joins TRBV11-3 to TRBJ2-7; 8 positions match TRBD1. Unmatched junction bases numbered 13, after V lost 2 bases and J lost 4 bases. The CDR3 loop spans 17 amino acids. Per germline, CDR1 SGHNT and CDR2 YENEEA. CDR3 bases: TGTGCCAGCAGCTTAACCCCGGACAGGGTAGTGTTATACGAGCAGTACTTC. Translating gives CASSLTPDRVVLYEQYF.

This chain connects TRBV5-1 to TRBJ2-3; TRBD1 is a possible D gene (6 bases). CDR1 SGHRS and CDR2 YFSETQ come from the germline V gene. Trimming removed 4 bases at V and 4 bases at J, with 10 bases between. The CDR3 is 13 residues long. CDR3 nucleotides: TGCGCCAGCAGCCTGGACAGCCCAGATACGCAGTATTTT. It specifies CASSLDSPDTQYF.

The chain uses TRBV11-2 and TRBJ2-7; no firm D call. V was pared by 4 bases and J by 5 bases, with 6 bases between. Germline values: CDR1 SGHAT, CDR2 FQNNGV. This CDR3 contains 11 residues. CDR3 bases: TGTGCCAGCAGCTCCAAAAACGAGCAGTACTTC. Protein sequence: CASSSKNEQYF. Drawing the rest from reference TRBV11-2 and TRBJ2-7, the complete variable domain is EAGVAQSPRYKIIEKRQSVAFWCNPISGHATLYWYQQILGQGPKLLIQFQNNGVVDDSQLPKDRFSAERLKGVDSTLKIQPAKLEDSAVYLCASSSKNEQYFGPGTRLTVT.

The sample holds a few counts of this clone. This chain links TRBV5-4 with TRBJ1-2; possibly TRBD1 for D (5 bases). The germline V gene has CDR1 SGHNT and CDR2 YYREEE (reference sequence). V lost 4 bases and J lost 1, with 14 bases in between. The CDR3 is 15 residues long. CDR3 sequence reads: CASSRQDTFNYGYTF. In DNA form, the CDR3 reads TGTGCCAGCAGCCGCCAGGACACCTTTAACTATGGCTACACCTTC.

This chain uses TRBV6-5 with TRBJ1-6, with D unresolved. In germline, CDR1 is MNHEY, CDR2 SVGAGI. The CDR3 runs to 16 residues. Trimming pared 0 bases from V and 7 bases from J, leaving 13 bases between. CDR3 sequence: CASSYSWADPNSPLHF. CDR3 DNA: TGTGCCAGCAGTTACTCGTGGGCAGACCCGAATTCACCCCTCCACTTT.

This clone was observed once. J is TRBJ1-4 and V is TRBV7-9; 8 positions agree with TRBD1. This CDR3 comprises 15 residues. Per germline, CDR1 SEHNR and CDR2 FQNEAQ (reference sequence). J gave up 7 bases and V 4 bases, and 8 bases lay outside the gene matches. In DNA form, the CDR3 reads TGTGCCAGCAGCTCATCCCCAGGGGGCAGTGAAAAACTGTTTTTT. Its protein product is CASSSSPGGSEKLFF.

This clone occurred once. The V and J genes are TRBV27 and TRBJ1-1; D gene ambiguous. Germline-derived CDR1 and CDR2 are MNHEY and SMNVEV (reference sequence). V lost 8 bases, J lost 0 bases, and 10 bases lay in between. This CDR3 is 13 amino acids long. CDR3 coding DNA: TGTGCCAGCTCCAGAGGGCTGAACACTGAAGCTTTCTTT. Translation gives CASSRGLNTEAFF.

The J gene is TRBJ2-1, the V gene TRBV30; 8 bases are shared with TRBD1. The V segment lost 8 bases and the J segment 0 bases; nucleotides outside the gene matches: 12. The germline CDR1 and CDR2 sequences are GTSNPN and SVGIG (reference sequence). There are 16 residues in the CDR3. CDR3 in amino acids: CAGRRRTGSSYNEQFF. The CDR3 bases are TGTGCCGGACGACGACGGACAGGGAGCTCCTACAATGAGCAGTTCTTC. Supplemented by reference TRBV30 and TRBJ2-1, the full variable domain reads SQTIHQWPATLVQPVGSPLSLECTVEGTSNPNLYWYRQAAGRGLQLLFYSVGIGQISSEVPQNLSASRPQDRQFILSSKKLLLSDSGFYLCAGRRRTGSSYNEQFFGPGTRLTVL.

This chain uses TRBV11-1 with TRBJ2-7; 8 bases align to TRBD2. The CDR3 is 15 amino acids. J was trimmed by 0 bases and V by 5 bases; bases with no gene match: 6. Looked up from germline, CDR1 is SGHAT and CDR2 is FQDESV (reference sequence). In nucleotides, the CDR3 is TGTGCCAGCAGCCGAGAGCGGGGGAGCTCCTACGAGCAGTACTTC. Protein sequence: CASSRERGSSYEQYF.

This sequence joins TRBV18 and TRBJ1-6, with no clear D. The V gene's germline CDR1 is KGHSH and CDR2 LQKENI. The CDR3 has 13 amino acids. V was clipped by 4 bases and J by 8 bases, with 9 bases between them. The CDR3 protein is CASSLTQDSPLHF. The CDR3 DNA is TGTGCCAGCTCACTCACTCAAGATTCACCCCTCCACTTT.

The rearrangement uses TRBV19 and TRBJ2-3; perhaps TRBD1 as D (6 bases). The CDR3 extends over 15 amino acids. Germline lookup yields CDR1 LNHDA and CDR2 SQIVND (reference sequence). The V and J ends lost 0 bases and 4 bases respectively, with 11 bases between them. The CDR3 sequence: CASSIEGADADTQYF. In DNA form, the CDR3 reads TGTGCCAGTAGTATAGAGGGGGCTGATGCAGATACGCAGTATTTT.

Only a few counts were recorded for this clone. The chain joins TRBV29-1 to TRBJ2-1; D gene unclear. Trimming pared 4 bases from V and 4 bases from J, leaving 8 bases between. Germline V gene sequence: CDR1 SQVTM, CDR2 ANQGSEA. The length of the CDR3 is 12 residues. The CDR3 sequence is CSVVRVYNEQFF. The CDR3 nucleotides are TGCAGCGTTGTACGGGTTTACAATGAGCAGTTCTTC.